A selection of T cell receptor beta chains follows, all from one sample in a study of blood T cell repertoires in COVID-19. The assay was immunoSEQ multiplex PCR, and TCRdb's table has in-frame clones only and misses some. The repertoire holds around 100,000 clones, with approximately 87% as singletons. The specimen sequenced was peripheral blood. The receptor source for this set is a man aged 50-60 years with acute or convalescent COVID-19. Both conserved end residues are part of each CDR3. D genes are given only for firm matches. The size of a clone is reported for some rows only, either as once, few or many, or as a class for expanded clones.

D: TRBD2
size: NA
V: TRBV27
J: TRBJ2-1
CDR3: CASSLGLAGSNEQFF
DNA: TGTGCCAGCAGTCTGGGACTAGCGGGCAGCAATGAGCAGTTCTTC

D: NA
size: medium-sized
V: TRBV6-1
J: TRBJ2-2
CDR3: CASSEESGNTGELFF
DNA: TGTGCCAGCAGTGAAGAGTCGGGAAACACCGGGGAGCTGTTTTTT

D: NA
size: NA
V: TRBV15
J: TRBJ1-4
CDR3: CATSQARAAIKLFF
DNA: TGTGCCACCAGTCAAGCACGAGCGGCAATAAAACTGTTTTTT

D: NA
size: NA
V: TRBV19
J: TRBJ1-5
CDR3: CASSAGTANSNQPQHF
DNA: TGTGCCAGTAGTGCGGGGACGGCCAATAGCAATCAGCCCCAGCATTTT

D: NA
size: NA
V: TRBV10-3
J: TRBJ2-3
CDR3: CAIRDGTSSTDTQYF
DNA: TGTGCCATCAGGGATGGGACTTCCTCCACAGATACGCAGTATTTT

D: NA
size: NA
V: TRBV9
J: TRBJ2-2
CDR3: CASSRRSGNTGELFF
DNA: TGTGCCAGCAGCAGACGTAGCGGTAACACCGGGGAGCTGTTTTTT

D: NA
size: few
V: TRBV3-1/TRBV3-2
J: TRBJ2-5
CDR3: CASTGRQETQYF
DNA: TGTGCCAGCACAGGGCGCCAAGAGACCCAGTACTTC

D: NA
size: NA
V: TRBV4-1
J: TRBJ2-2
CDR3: CASSLRGARTGELFF
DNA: TGCGCCAGCAGTCTCAGGGGGGCGCGGACCGGGGAGCTGTTTTTT

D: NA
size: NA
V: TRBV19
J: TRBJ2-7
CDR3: CASSIIGNPLYEQYF
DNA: TGTGCCAGTAGTATAATCGGGAACCCTCTCTACGAGCAGTACTTC

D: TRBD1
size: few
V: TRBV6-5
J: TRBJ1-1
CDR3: CASRRTGGIPEAFF
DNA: TGTGCCAGCAGAAGGACAGGGGGCATCCCTGAAGCTTTCTTT

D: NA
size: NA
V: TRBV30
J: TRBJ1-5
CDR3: CAWSVRVTQPQHF
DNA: TGTGCCTGGAGTGTACGGGTAACTCAGCCCCAGCATTTT

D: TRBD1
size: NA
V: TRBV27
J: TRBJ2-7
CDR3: CASSPTLDRFQDEQYF
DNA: TGTGCCAGCAGTCCGACACTGGACAGGTTTCAGGACGAGCAGTACTTC

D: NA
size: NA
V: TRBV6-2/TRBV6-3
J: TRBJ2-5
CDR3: CASSYRGKVQYF
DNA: TGTGCCAGCAGTTACCGGGGGAAGGTCCAGTACTTC

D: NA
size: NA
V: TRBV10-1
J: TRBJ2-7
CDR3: CASSESLFNEQYF
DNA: TGCGCCAGCAGTGAGTCCCTTTTTAACGAGCAGTACTTC

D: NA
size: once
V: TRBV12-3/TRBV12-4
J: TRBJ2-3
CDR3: CASTPRGDTQYF
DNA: TGTGCCAGCACCCCAAGAGGGGATACGCAGTATTTT

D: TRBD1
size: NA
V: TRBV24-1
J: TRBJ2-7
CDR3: CATSVRTGAYEQYF
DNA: TGTGCCACCAGTGTCCGGACAGGGGCCTACGAGCAGTACTTC

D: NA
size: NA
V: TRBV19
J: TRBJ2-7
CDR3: CASSMGRGWFYEQYF
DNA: TGTGCCAGTAGTATGGGCAGGGGATGGTTCTACGAGCAGTACTTC

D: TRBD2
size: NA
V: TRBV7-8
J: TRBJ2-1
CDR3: CASSVSGGHNEQFF
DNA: TGTGCCAGCAGTGTTAGCGGGGGACACAATGAGCAGTTCTTC

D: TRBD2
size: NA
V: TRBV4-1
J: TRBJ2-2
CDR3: CASSQERLAGRTGELFF
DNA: TGCGCCAGCAGCCAAGAGAGACTAGCGGGACGGACCGGGGAGCTGTTTTTT

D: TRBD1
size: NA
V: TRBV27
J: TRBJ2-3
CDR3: CASSLSGGGQGAWNTQYF
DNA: TGTGCCAGCAGTTTGTCAGGAGGGGGGCAGGGGGCTTGGAATACGCAGTATTTT

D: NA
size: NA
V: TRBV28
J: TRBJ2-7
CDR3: CASSWGLYEQYF
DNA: TGTGCCAGCAGTTGGGGGCTGTACGAGCAGTACTTC

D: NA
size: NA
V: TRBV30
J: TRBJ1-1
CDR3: CAWSRAGNTEAFF
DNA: TGTGCCTGGAGCCGGGCGGGGAACACTGAAGCTTTCTTT

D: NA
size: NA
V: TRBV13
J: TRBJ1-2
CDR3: CASSFWRLNGYTF
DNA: TGTGCCAGCAGCTTCTGGAGGCTTAATGGCTACACCTTC

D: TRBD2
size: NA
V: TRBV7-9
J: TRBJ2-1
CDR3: CASSSSGTSGNQQFF
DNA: TGTGCCAGCAGCTCGTCCGGGACTAGCGGGAACCAGCAGTTCTTC

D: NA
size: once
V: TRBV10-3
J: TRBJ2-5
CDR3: CATAAGPGETQYF
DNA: TGTGCCACCGCGGCGGGACCCGGAGAGACCCAGTACTTC